This TCR beta chain was retrieved from a study of T cell changes during pregnancy in multiple sclerosis. This table comes from immunoSEQ multiplex PCR, and its TCRdb copy is limited to in-frame clones, with some not included. This table holds tens of thousands of clones, approximately 92% found once. The CDR3 consists of 14 residues. Trimming cost V 2 bases and J 0 bases, with 7 bases left between them. CDR1 and CDR2 from the germline V gene are MRHNA and SNTAGT. The material was CD4+ T cells from peripheral blood mononuclear cells, obtained in the third trimester of pregnancy. The clonotype was recovered from a female donor with multiple sclerosis, enrolled in a pregnancy study. V and J are TRBV6-4 and TRBJ1-1; no reliable D call. In nucleotides, the CDR3 is TGTGCCAGCAGTGACAACAGTCTGAACACTGAAGCTTTCTTT. Translation: CASSDNSLNTEAFF.